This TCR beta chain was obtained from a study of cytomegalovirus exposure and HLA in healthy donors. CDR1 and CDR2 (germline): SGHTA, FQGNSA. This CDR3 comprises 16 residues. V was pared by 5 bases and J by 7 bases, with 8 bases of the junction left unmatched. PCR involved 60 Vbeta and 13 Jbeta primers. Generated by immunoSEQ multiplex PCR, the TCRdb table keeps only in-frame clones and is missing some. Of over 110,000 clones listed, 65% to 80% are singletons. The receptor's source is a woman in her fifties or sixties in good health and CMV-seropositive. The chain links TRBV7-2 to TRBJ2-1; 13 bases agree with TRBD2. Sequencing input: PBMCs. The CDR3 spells CASSGTSGAPENEQFF. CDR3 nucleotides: TGTGCCAGCAGCGGGACTAGCGGGGCCCCGGAAAATGAGCAGTTCTTC. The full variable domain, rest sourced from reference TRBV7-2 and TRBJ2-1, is GAGVSQSPSNKVTEKGKDVELRCDPISGHTALYWYRQSLGQGLEFLIYFQGNSAPDKSGLPSDRFSAERTGGSVSTLTIQRTQQEDSAVYLCASSGTSGAPENEQFFGPGTRLTVL.